These 26 T cell receptor beta chains were sequenced from one sample in a study of human T cells and chemical hapten exposure. TCRdb called the RACE reads again in MiXCR, with one record for every CDR3 protein. The repertoire holds 190,000 or so distinct CDR3 sequences, with around 23% as singletons. Regarding time point: patch test 3, about 24 weeks after DPC sensitization. As for treatment: therapeutic diphenylcyclopropenone sensitization with weekly scalp DPC. This specimen was whole blood, taken in connection with sensitization to the hapten diphenylcyclopropenone (DPC). All receptors derive from a middle-aged woman with alopecia areata. Some clones in this sample may be carry-over from other donors' samples.

This clonotype was picked up a small number of times. J is TRBJ2-7 and V is TRBV6-5; 8 positions agree with TRBD1. The CDR3 has 13 amino acids. Germline V gives CDR1 MNHEY, CDR2 SVGAGI. Trimming removed 6 bases from V and 4 bases from J; junction bases left unmatched: 5. In DNA, the CDR3 is TGTGCCAGCAGCCACCGGACAGGGTACGAGCAGTACTTC. The encoded protein is CASSHRTGYEQYF.

The chain is built from TRBV6-2 or TRBV6-3 and TRBJ2-3, with 7 bases matching TRBD2. The CDR3 length is 13 residues. CDR1 is MNHEY and CDR2 is SVGEGT in the germline V gene. V gave up 6 bases and J gave up 7 bases; unmatched junction bases: 7. In DNA, the CDR3 is TGTGCCAGCAGACCCACTAGCGTCAATACGCAGTATTTT. It codes for CASRPTSVNTQYF.

The genes are TRBV7-2 and TRBJ2-3, with 8 bases lining up with TRBD1. The CDR3 has 16 amino acids. In germline, CDR1 is SGHTA, CDR2 FQGNSA. V lost 3 bases, J lost 3 bases, and 8 bases stayed unmatched. CDR3 nucleotides: TGTGCCAGCAGCTTCCACATGGACAGGGTAACAGATACGCAGTATTTT. This encodes CASSFHMDRVTDTQYF.

The rearrangement links TRBV20-1 to TRBJ2-1, with 9 bases lining up with TRBD2. This CDR3 region has 14 residues. The germline CDR1 and CDR2 sequences are DFQATT and SNEGSKA (reference sequence). In DNA, the CDR3 is TGCAGCTTGAAGACTAGCGGAACCTACAATGAGCAGTTCTTC. It codes for CSLKTSGTYNEQFF.

Written as DNA, the CDR3 is TGTGCCAGCAGCCCCGGGGGCACTAGCGGGACTTACGAGCAGTACTTC. As protein: CASSPGGTSGTYEQYF. This chain connects TRBV7-2 to TRBJ2-7, with TRBD2 identical over 10 bases. The CDR3 is 16 residues long. Trimming cost V 5 bases and J 4 bases; bases outside gene matches: 11. The germline gives CDR1 SGHTA, CDR2 FQGNSA.

Comments on this clonotype: Sequence at one end of the junction differs from germline and may be a read error. The V gene is TRBV3-1, the J gene TRBJ1-6; D is unresolved. The germline V gene encodes CDR1 LGHDT and CDR2 YNNKEL (reference sequence). The CDR3 is 13 residues long. Here the CDR3 DNA reads TGTGCTAGCAGCGACACAGTAACTTCACCCCTCCACTTT. Its translation is CASSDTVTSPLHF.

This chain joins TRBV29-1 and TRBJ2-5, with 10 bases matching TRBD2. The CDR3 runs 18 residues. CDR1 and CDR2 from the germline V gene are SQVTM and ANQGSEA. The J segment lost 2 bases and the V segment lost 3 bases, leaving 15 bases of the junction unmatched. The CDR3 protein is CSVEPGGLAGVNQETQYF. Written as DNA, the CDR3 is TGCAGCGTTGAGCCCGGTGGGCTAGCGGGAGTAAATCAAGAGACCCAGTACTTC.

This clonotype was observed at least ten times. CDR3 residues: CASSSEGETQYF. The CDR3 coding sequence is TGTGCCAGCAGCTCGGAGGGAGAGACCCAGTACTTC. The rearrangement joins TRBV7-9 to TRBJ2-5, with D maybe TRBD2 (6 bases). Per germline, CDR1 SEHNR and CDR2 FQNEAQ (reference sequence). The CDR3 has 12 amino acids. Trimming stripped 4 bases from V and 4 bases from J, with 7 bases between.

Many counts were recorded for this clonotype. The chain employs TRBV7-9 and TRBJ2-5, with 7 bases lining up with TRBD2. Germline V gene lookup returns CDR1 SEHNR and CDR2 FQNEAQ (reference sequence). The CDR3 covers 16 residues. The J segment lost 2 bases and the V segment lost 5 bases, leaving 11 bases of the junction unmatched. This CDR3 is CASSARDYGQQETQYF. The DNA of the CDR3 is TGTGCCAGCAGCGCCCGGGACTACGGGCAACAAGAGACCCAGTACTTC.

This rearrangement joins TRBV14 to TRBJ2-5, with D possibly matching TRBD2 (7 bases). The V gene's germline CDR1 is SGHDN and CDR2 FVKESK. Between the trimmed V and J ends, which lost 0 bases and 3 bases, there was a span of 11 bases. The CDR3 runs to 15 residues. The CDR3 region is CASSQDLGGEETQYF. The CDR3 DNA is TGTGCCAGCAGCCAAGATCTAGGGGGGGAAGAGACCCAGTACTTC.

The CDR3 DNA follows: TGTGCCAGCACCGAAAGCCGAAGTCAGCGGGAAGAGACCCAGTACTTC. This codes for CASTESRSQREETQYF. The chain couples TRBV12-3 or TRBV12-4 to TRBJ2-5; possibly TRBD2 for D (6 bases). Trimming took 7 bases from V and 3 from J, leaving 21 bases between them. The CDR3 extends over 16 amino acids.

In its sample, this clonotype was seen many times. The rearrangement links TRBV29-1 to TRBJ1-2, with D possibly matching TRBD1 (5 bases). The V end was cut by 6 bases, the J end by 8 bases, with 19 bases between. CDR1 and CDR2 (germline): SQVTM, ANQGSEA. The CDR3 extends over 13 amino acids. The CDR3 here is CSVRQGSVEGYTF. The CDR3 coding sequence is TGCAGCGTCCGCCAGGGCTCAGTAGAGGGCTACACCTTC.

The chain combines TRBV29-1 with TRBJ2-7; perhaps D is TRBD1 or TRBD2 (5 bases each). V was clipped by 4 bases and J by 2 bases, with 9 bases between them. This CDR3 is built from 12 residues. Looked up from germline, CDR1 is SQVTM and CDR2 is ANQGSEA. For the CDR3, the DNA is TGCAGCGTTGCCCAGGGACCCTACGAGCAGTACTTC. It specifies CSVAQGPYEQYF.

On this clonotype itself: An end of the junction does not agree with germline; a read error may underlie this. V gene TRBV4-3 combines with J gene TRBJ2-5; D unresolved. Germline CDR1 LGHNA, CDR2 YSLEER. CDR3 size: 13 residues. The CDR3 sequence is CASSPRMKETQYF. The CDR3 DNA reads TGTGCCAGCAGCCCCAGGATGAAAGAGACCCAGTACTTC.

The chain couples TRBV5-1 to TRBJ1-1; maybe TRBD1 (6 bases). This CDR3 contains 15 residues. The germline gives CDR1 SGHRS, CDR2 YFSETQ. V lost 1 base, J lost 1 base, and 11 bases lay in between. The CDR3 region has the DNA TGCGCCAGCAGCTTGTTTTTACAGGGGAACACTGAAGCTTTCTTT. Translated, it gives CASSLFLQGNTEAFF.

J is TRBJ1-1 and V is TRBV4-1, with a weak D call TRBD1 (6 bases). The CDR3 totals 13 residues. Per germline, CDR1 MGHRA and CDR2 YSYEKL. The ends were cut back, 4 bases at V and 11 bases at J, with 17 bases in the middle. Here the CDR3 reads CASSPDGRGMAFF. CDR3 DNA: TGCGCCAGCAGCCCGGACGGCAGGGGCATGGCTTTCTTT.

This sequence joins TRBV6-5 and TRBJ2-3; D is possibly TRBD2 (5 bases). This CDR3 is built from 14 residues. Deletions cut 6 bases from V and 4 bases from J, with 14 bases between. The germline gives CDR1 MNHEY, CDR2 SVGAGI. The DNA of the CDR3 is TGTGCCAGCAGACTAGAAGATGGAGCAGATACGCAGTATTTT. It codes for CASRLEDGADTQYF.

The CDR3 bases are TGCGCCAGCAGCCAAGAATCGCAGTCGTCTGGGGCCAACGTCCTGACTTTC. Translation gives CASSQESQSSGANVLTF. V and J are TRBV4-1 and TRBJ2-6; D is ambiguous. CDR1 is MGHRA and CDR2 is YSYEKL in the germline V gene. V lost 0 bases, J lost 1 base, and 10 bases lay in between. The CDR3 is 17 amino acids.

This clonotype was detected only a few times. The chain's CDR3 is CASSRTGGADTQYF. The CDR3 DNA reads TGTGCCAGTAGTCGGACAGGGGGCGCAGATACGCAGTATTTT. V gene TRBV19 combines with J gene TRBJ2-3; 11 nucleotides match TRBD1. This CDR3 is built from 14 residues. Losses at the gene ends were 5 bases for V and 4 bases for J; bases not matched to a gene: 2. Germline CDR1 and CDR2: LNHDA and SQIVND (reference sequence).

This clonotype was recorded only once. At one boundary the junction diverges from the germline segment, which might be a read error. V is TRBV4-3 and J is TRBJ1-2; a possible D gene is TRBD1 (5 bases). The germline V gene encodes CDR1 LGHNA and CDR2 YSLEER. The CDR3 is 13 amino acids. The CDR3 nucleotides are TGCGCCAGCAGCCAAGATAGGGGCTATGGCTACAACTTC. As protein: CASSQDRGYGYNF.

The V and J genes are TRBV11-1 and TRBJ2-1; D may be TRBD1 or TRBD2 (5 bases each). V shed 5 bases and J shed 10 bases, with 21 bases lying between them. This CDR3 region has 15 residues. Per germline, CDR1 SGHAT and CDR2 FQDESV (reference sequence). The CDR3 nucleotides are TGTGCCAGCAGCGCCGAACTAGGGTCCCACAGGGAGCAGTTCTTC. Amino acids: CASSAELGSHREQFF.

The chain is built from TRBV6-2 or TRBV6-3 and TRBJ2-1; D gene ambiguous. Per germline, CDR1 MNHEY and CDR2 SVGEGT. Trimming took 6 bases from V and 6 from J, leaving 6 bases between them. This CDR3 contains 11 residues. CDR3 protein: CASRVLNEQFF. The CDR3 coding sequence is TGTGCCAGCAGGGTACTCAATGAGCAGTTCTTC.

The chain couples TRBV24-1 to TRBJ2-3; the D is unclear. The CDR3 has 13 amino acids. CDR1 is KGHDR and CDR2 is SFDVKD in the germline V gene. Trimming left V 7 bases short and J 2 bases short, with 9 bases between. The CDR3 spells CATRLSSTDTQYF. CDR3 bases: TGTGCCACCAGACTATCCTCCACAGATACGCAGTATTTT.

The sample holds a few counts of this clonotype. This chain uses TRBV4-2 with TRBJ2-3; 8 bases are shared with TRBD1. J gave up 1 base and V 3 bases, and 3 bases lay outside the gene matches. The CDR3 is 15 amino acids. Germline CDR1 and CDR2: LGHNA and YNFKEQ. CDR3 nucleotides: TGTGCCAGCAGCCAGGCGACAGGGGGCACAGATACGCAGTATTTT. Its translation: CASSQATGGTDTQYF.

Many counts were recorded for this clonotype. This chain joins TRBV4-3 and TRBJ2-1; 8 nucleotides agree with TRBD2. CDR1 is LGHNA, CDR2 YSLEER, per germline. CDR3 length: 17 residues. V lost 3 bases to trimming and J lost 0 bases; unmatched junction nucleotides: 7. In DNA, the CDR3 is TGCGCCAGCAGCCACTCTGTGACTAGCGTCTCCTACAATGAGCAGTTCTTC. Protein: CASSHSVTSVSYNEQFF.

The CDR3 DNA is TGTGCCAGCAGCTTAGTTGGGGGGGGAGGGCCTTTCAATGAGCAGTTCTTC. This encodes CASSLVGGGGPFNEQFF. This chain links TRBV7-6 with TRBJ2-1, with TRBD2 identical over 7 bases. After removal of 1 base from V and 6 bases from J, the junction contained 12 bases not matched to a gene. Germline V gives CDR1 SGHVS, CDR2 FNYEAQ. This CDR3 contains 17 residues.